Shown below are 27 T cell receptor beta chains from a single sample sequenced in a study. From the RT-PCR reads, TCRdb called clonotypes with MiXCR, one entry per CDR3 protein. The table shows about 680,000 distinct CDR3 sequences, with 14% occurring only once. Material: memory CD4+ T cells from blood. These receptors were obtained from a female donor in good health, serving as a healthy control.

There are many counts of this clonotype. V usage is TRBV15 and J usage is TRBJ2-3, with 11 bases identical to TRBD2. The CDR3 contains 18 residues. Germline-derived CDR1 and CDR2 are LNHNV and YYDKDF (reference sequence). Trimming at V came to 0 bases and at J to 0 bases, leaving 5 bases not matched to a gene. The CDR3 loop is CATSRDSLAGGSTDTQYF. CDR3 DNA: TGTGCCACCAGCAGAGATTCCCTAGCGGGGGGAAGCACAGATACGCAGTATTTT.

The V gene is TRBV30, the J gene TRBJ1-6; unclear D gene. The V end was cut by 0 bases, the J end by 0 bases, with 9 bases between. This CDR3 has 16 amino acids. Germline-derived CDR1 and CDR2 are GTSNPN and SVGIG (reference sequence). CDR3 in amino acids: CAWSVAGSSYNSPLHF. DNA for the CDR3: TGTGCCTGGAGTGTCGCGGGAAGCTCCTATAATTCACCCCTCCACTTT.

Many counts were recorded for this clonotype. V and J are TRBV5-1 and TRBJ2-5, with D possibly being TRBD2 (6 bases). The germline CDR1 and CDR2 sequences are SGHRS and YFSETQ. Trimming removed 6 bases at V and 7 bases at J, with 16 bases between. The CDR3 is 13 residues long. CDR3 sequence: CASTEEVGGTQYF. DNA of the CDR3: TGCGCCAGCACCGAGGAGGTCGGGGGGACCCAGTACTTC.

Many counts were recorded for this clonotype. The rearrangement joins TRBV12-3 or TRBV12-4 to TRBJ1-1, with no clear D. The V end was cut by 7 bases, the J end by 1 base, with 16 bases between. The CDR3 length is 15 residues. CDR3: CASTRHRASNTEAFF. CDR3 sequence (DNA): TGTGCCAGCACTCGACACCGGGCCTCGAACACTGAAGCTTTCTTT.

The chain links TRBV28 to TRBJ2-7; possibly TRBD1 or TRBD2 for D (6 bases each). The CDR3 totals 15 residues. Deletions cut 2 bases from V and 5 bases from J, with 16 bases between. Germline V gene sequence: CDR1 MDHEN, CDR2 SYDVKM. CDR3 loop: CASSLGGRGVHEQYF. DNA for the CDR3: TGTGCCAGCAGTTTAGGGGGGCGTGGCGTGCACGAGCAGTACTTC.

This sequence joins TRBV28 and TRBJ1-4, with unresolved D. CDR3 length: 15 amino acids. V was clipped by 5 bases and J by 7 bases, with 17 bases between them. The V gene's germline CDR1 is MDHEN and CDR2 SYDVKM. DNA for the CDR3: TGTGCCAGCAGTACTAGGGCCCGGCTCGGTGAAAAACTGTTTTTT. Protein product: CASSTRARLGEKLFF.

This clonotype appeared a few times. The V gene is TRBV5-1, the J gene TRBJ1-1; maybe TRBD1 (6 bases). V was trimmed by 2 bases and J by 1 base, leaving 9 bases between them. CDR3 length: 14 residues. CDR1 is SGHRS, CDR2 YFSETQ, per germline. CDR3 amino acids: CASSFGQTNTEAFF. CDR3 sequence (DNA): TGCGCCAGCAGCTTCGGACAGACGAACACTGAAGCTTTCTTT.

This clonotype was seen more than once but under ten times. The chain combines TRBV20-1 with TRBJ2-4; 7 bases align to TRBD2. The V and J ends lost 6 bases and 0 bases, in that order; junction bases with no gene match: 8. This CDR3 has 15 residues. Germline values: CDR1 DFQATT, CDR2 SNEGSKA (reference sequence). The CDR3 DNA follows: TGCAGTGCCCCCCGGGAGGCGGTAGCCAAAAACATTCAGTACTTC. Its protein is CSAPREAVAKNIQYF.

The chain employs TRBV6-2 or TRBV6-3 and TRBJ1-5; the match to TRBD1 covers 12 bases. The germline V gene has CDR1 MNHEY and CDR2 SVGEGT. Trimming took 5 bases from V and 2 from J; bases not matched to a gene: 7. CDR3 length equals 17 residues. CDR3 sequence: CASSAGTGGAGNQPQHF. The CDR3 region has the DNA TGTGCCAGCAGTGCCGGGACAGGGGGCGCGGGCAATCAGCCCCAGCATTTT.

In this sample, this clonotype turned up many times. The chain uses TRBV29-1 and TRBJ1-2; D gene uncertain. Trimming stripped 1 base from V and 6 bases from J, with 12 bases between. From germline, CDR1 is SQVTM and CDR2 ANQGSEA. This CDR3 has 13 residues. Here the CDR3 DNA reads TGCAGCGTTGAAGGCTCGGGAAGGCATGGCTACACCTTC. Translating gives CSVEGSGRHGYTF.

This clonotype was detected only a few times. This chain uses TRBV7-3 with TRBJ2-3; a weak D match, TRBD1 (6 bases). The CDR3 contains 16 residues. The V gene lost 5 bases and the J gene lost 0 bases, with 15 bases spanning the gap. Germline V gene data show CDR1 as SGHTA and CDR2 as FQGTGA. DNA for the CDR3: TGTGCCAGCAGCATATCCGGGACACTTAGCACAGATACGCAGTATTTT. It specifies CASSISGTLSTDTQYF.

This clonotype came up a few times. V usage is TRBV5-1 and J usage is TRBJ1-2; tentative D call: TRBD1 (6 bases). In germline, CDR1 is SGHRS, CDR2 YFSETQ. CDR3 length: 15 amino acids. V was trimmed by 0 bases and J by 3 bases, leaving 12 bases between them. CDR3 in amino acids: CASSLAGAGDYGYTF. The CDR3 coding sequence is TGCGCCAGCAGCTTGGCCGGGGCAGGGGACTATGGCTACACCTTC.

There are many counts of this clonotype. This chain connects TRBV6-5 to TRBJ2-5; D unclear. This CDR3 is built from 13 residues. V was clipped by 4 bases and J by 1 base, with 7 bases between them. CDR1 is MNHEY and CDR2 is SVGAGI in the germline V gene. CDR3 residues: CASSFAVQETQYF. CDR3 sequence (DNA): TGTGCCAGCAGTTTTGCTGTCCAAGAGACCCAGTACTTC.

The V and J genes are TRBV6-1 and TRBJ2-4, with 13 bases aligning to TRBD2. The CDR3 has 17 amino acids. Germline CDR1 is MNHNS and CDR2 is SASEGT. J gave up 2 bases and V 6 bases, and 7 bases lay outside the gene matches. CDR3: CASRTLAGGDSKNIQYF. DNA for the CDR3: TGTGCCAGCAGGACACTAGCGGGAGGGGACTCCAAAAACATTCAGTACTTC.

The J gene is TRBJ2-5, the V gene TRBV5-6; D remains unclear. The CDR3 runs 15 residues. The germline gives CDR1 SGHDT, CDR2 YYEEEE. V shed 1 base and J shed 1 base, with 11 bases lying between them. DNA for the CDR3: TGTGCCAGCAGCTTGCCGGACGGAATCCAAGAGACCCAGTACTTC. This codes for CASSLPDGIQETQYF.

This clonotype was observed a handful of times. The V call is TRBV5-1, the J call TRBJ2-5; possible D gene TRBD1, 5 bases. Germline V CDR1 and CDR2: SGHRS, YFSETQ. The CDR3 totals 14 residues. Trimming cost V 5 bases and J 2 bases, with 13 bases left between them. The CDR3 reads CASRPYRSQETQYF. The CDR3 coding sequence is TGCGCCAGCAGACCCTACAGGTCGCAAGAGACCCAGTACTTC.

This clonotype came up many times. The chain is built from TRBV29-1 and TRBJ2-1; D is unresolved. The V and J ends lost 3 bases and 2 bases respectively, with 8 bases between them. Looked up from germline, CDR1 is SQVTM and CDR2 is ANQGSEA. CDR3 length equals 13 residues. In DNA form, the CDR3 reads TGCAGCGTTGATGCGCAGACCTACAATGAGCAGTTCTTC. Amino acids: CSVDAQTYNEQFF.

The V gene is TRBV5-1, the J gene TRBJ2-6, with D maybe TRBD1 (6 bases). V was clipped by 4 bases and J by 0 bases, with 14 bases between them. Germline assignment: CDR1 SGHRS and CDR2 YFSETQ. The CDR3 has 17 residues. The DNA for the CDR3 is TGCGCCAGCAGCGACGGACAGTTTAGCTCTGGGGCCAACGTCCTGACTTTC. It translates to CASSDGQFSSGANVLTF.

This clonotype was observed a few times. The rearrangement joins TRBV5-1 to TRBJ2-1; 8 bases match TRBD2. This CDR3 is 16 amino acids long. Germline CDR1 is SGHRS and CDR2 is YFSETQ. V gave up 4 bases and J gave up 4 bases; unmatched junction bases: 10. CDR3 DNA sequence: TGCGCCAGCAGCCGGCAAGAGCGGGGGCCATACAATGAGCAGTTCTTC. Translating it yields CASSRQERGPYNEQFF.

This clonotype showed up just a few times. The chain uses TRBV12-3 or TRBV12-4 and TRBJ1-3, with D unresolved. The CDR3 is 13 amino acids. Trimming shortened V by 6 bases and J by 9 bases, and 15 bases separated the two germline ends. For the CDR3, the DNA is TGTGCCAGCAGCCGAACGCCGTCCAGCACCATATATTTT. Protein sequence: CASSRTPSSTIYF.

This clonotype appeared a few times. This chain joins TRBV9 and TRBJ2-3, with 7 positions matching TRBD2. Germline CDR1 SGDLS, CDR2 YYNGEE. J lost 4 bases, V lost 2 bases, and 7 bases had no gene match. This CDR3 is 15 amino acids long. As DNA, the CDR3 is TGTGCCAGCAGCGTTGGTGGGAGGGCCCCAGATACGCAGTATTTT. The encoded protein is CASSVGGRAPDTQYF. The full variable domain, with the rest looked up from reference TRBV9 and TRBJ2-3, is DSGVTQTPKHLITATGQRVTLRCSPRSGDLSVYWYQQSLDQGLQFLIQYYNGEERAKGNILERFSAQQFPDLHSELNLSSLELGDSALYFCASSVGGRAPDTQYFGPGTRLTVL.

The CDR3 sequence: CASSLGLPSEQYF. CDR3 nucleotide sequence: TGCGCCAGCAGCTTGGGACTCCCTAGCGAGCAGTACTTC. The chain recombines TRBV5-1 with TRBJ2-7; D is unresolved. V lost 0 bases to trimming and J lost 6 bases, with 10 bases between them. From germline, CDR1 is SGHRS and CDR2 YFSETQ. The CDR3 covers 13 residues.

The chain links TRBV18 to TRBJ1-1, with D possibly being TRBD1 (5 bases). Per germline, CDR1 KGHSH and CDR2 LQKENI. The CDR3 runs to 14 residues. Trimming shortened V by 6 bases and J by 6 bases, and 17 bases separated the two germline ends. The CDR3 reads CASSQRREGSEAFF. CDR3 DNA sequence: TGTGCCAGCTCCCAACGGAGGGAGGGGTCTGAAGCTTTCTTT.

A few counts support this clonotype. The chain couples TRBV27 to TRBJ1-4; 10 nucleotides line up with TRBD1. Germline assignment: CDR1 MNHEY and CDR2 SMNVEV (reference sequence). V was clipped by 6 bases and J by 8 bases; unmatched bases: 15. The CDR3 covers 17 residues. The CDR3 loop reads CASRPLIGQGDSEKLFF. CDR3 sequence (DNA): TGTGCCAGCAGACCCCTCATTGGACAGGGGGACAGCGAAAAACTGTTTTTT.

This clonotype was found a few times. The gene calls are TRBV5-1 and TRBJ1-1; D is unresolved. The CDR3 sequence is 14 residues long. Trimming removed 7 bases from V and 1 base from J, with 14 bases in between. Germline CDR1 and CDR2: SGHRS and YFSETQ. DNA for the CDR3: TGCGCCAGCGAGGAAGGGCCCGGGAACACTGAAGCTTTCTTT. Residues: CASEEGPGNTEAFF.

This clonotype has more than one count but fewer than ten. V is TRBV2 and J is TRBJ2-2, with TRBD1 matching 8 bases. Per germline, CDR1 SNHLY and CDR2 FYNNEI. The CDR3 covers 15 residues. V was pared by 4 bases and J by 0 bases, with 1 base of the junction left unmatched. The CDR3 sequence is CASSGQGTNTGELFF. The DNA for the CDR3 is TGTGCCAGCAGTGGACAGGGGACGAACACCGGGGAGCTGTTTTTT.

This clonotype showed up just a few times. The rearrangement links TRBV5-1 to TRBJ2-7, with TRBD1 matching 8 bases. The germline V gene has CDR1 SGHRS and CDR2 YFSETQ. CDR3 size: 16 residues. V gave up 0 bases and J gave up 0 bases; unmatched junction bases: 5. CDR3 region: CASSLGAGQGSYEQYF. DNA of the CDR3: TGCGCCAGCAGCTTGGGAGCCGGACAGGGCTCCTACGAGCAGTACTTC.